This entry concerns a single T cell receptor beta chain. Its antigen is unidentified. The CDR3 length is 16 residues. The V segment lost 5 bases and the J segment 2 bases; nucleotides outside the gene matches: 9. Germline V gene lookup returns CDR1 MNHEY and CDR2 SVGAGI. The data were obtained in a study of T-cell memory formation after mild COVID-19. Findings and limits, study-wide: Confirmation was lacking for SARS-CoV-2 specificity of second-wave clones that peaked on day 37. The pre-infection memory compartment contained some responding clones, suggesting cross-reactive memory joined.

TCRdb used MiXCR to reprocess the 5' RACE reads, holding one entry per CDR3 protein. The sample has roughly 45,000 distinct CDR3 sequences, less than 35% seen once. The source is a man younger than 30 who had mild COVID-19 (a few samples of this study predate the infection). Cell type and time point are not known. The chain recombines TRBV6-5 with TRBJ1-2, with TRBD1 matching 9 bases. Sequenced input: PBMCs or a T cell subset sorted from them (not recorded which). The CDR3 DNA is TGTGCCAGCAGTACCCTACAGGGGGCGGCCAACTATGGCTACACCTTC. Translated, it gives CASSTLQGAANYGYTF.